The 29 T cell receptor beta chains below were found in one sample sequenced in a study of identical twins. TCRdb redid the calling of the 5' RACE reads with MiXCR, one entry per CDR3 protein. The repertoire holds around 550,000 distinct CDR3 sequences, with around 15% as singletons. These data are also associated with another study on yellow fever vaccine responses in identical twins.

The sequencing sample was made of CD4+ T cells sorted from blood. The source is a young woman in good health.

This rearrangement joins TRBV6-5 to TRBJ1-6, with D unresolved. V was clipped by 0 bases and J by 10 bases, with 10 bases between them. CDR3 length: 14 amino acids. From germline, CDR1 is MNHEY and CDR2 SVGAGI. The CDR3: CASSYSPGGSPLHF. DNA for the CDR3: TGTGCCAGCAGTTACTCCCCGGGAGGGTCACCCCTCCACTTT.

This clonotype has a count of ten or more. V usage is TRBV12-3 or TRBV12-4 and J usage is TRBJ2-3; D may be TRBD2 (7 bases). Trimming left V 8 bases short and J 2 bases short, with 20 bases between. This CDR3 contains 16 residues. CDR3: CASRRGPSGYTDTQYF. The CDR3 DNA is TGTGCCAGCCGCAGGGGTCCTAGCGGCTACACAGATACGCAGTATTTT.

The chain uses TRBV25-1 and TRBJ2-1; unclear D gene. This CDR3 contains 15 residues. V lost 3 bases and J 6 bases, leaving 15 bases between the germline ends. Germline V gene sequence: CDR1 MGHDK, CDR2 SYGVNS. The CDR3 DNA sequence: TGTGCCAGCAGTGATAAGGGCCAGCAACTCAATGAGCAGTTCTTC. Translation gives CASSDKGQQLNEQFF.

This chain uses TRBV18 with TRBJ2-7, with TRBD1 as a possible D gene (6 bases). Germline loops: CDR1 KGHSH, CDR2 LQKENI. The CDR3 sequence is 12 residues long. Trimming stripped 6 bases from V and 3 bases from J, with 9 bases between. The CDR3 loop reads CASSQQGYEQYV. Written as DNA, the CDR3 is TGTGCCAGCTCGCAACAGGGCTACGAGCAGTACGTC.

This chain links TRBV29-1 with TRBJ1-1; 7 bases align to TRBD1. Trimming took 5 bases from V and 1 from J; bases not matched to a gene: 13. The CDR3 is made up of 16 amino acids. Germline values: CDR1 SQVTM, CDR2 ANQGSEA. CDR3 in DNA: TGCAGCGTTCTTACTCGCTGGGACAGCAAGAACACTGAAGCTTTCTTT. Residues: CSVLTRWDSKNTEAFF.

This clonotype was detected a few times. The rearrangement uses TRBV5-6 and TRBJ1-2, with D uncertain. The CDR3 extends over 15 amino acids. The V end lost 0 bases, the J end lost 2 bases, and 11 bases lay between the germline ends. Germline values: CDR1 SGHDT, CDR2 YYEEEE. CDR3 sequence (DNA): TGTGCCAGCAGCTTGGGGATGGAGATCAACTATGGCTACACCTTC. Protein sequence: CASSLGMEINYGYTF.

This clonotype was seen more than once but under ten times. This chain uses TRBV20-1 with TRBJ1-1, with TRBD1 matching over 7 bases. Germline CDR1 reads DFQATT; CDR2 reads SNEGSKA (reference sequence). The junction had 1 base not matched to a gene; V was cut back by 5 bases and J by 4 bases. The CDR3 has 11 residues. CDR3 in DNA: TGCAGTGCTCAGGGGGGCACTGAAGCTTTCTTT. Encoded protein: CSAQGGTEAFF.

V and J are TRBV5-5 and TRBJ2-3; possibly TRBD2 for D (6 bases). V shed 0 bases and J shed 10 bases, with 15 bases lying between them. The CDR3 has 14 amino acids. Per germline, CDR1 SGHKS and CDR2 YYEKEE (reference sequence). CDR3 region: CASSLETRTTAQYF. Written as DNA, the CDR3 is TGTGCCAGCAGCTTGGAGACTAGGACCACGGCGCAGTATTTT.

This clonotype has more than one count but fewer than ten. V usage is TRBV28 and J usage is TRBJ2-2, with TRBD1 matching over 8 bases. This CDR3 is built from 19 residues. Trimming removed 5 bases from V and 6 bases from J; junction bases left unmatched: 20. Germline assignment: CDR1 MDHEN and CDR2 SYDVKM. Here the CDR3 reads CASSPRLAFTGGSAGELFF. The CDR3 DNA is TGTGCCAGCAGTCCCCGTCTGGCCTTTACAGGGGGATCAGCCGGGGAGCTGTTTTTT.

This clonotype was found a few times. The J gene is TRBJ1-6, the V gene TRBV21-1; no DNA check was done on the table's D call, TRBD1. TRBV21-1 is a documented pseudogene. This CDR3 is built from 15 residues. CDR3 nucleotides: TGTGCCAGCAGCAAACATCCGGGTGTGCATTCACCCCTCCACTTT. It codes for CASSKHPGVHSPLHF.

The chain recombines TRBV29-1 with TRBJ1-1; D ambiguous. CDR3 length: 11 residues. Per germline, CDR1 SQVTM and CDR2 ANQGSEA. The ends were cut back, 4 bases at V and 3 bases at J, with 6 bases in the middle. CDR3 bases: TGCAGCGTTGGGTGGGACACTGAAGCTTTCTTT. It codes for CSVGWDTEAFF. The full variable domain, with the rest looked up from reference TRBV29-1 and TRBJ1-1, is SAVISQKPSRDICQRGTSLTIQCQVDSQVTMMFWYRQQPGQSLTLIATANQGSEATYESGFVIDKFPISRPNLTFSTLTVSNMSPEDSSIYLCSVGWDTEAFFGQGTRLTVV.

The chain is built from TRBV5-1 and TRBJ2-2, with 9 bases aligning to TRBD1. CDR1 and CDR2 from the germline V gene are SGHRS and YFSETQ. This CDR3 contains 16 residues. With V trimmed by 0 bases and J by 2 bases, 2 bases remained unmatched. This chain's CDR3 is CASSLAGQGNTGELFF. The CDR3 DNA follows: TGCGCCAGCAGCTTGGCGGGACAGGGTAACACCGGGGAGCTGTTTTTT.

The rearrangement links TRBV24-1 to TRBJ1-4; D call uncertain. Germline CDR1 is KGHDR and CDR2 is SFDVKD. The CDR3 runs 14 residues. Between the trimmed V and J ends, which lost 7 bases and 0 bases, there was a span of 8 bases. CDR3: CATSESATNEKLFF. CDR3 sequence (DNA): TGTGCCACCAGCGAGTCAGCAACTAATGAAAAACTGTTTTTT.

The gene calls are TRBV9 and TRBJ2-1; D may be TRBD2 (7 bases). V was trimmed by 0 bases and J by 8 bases, leaving 12 bases between them. Looked up from germline, CDR1 is SGDLS and CDR2 is YYNGEE. The CDR3 runs to 14 residues. Here the CDR3 reads CASSVAGGAYEQFF. The CDR3 nucleotides are TGTGCCAGCAGCGTAGCTGGGGGGGCGTATGAGCAGTTCTTC.

This clonotype came up many times. V and J are TRBV29-1 and TRBJ2-2; D is unresolved. The CDR3 contains 12 residues. In germline, CDR1 is SQVTM, CDR2 ANQGSEA. Between the trimmed V and J ends, which lost 4 bases and 1 base, there was a span of 4 bases. The CDR3 DNA sequence: TGCAGCGTTGCACGGAACACCGGGGAGCTGTTTTTT. As protein: CSVARNTGELFF.

The chain couples TRBV12-3 or TRBV12-4 to TRBJ2-1, with TRBD2 matching over 8 bases. The CDR3 runs 18 residues. Trimming cost V 5 bases and J 4 bases; bases outside gene matches: 16. The CDR3 here is CASSPGRNAGGPYNEQFF. The DNA of the CDR3 is TGTGCCAGCAGTCCTGGCCGGAACGCGGGGGGTCCGTACAATGAGCAGTTCTTC.

V usage is TRBV5-1 and J usage is TRBJ2-7; 8 positions agree with TRBD2. This CDR3 region has 15 residues. V dropped 4 bases and J dropped 5; count of bases not matched to a gene: 11. Germline CDR1 SGHRS, CDR2 YFSETQ. The CDR3 reads CASSLGNSGVHEQYV. The CDR3 region has the DNA TGCGCCAGCAGCCTAGGAAATAGCGGGGTCCACGAGCAGTACGTC.

This clonotype turned up a few times. V gene TRBV27 combines with J gene TRBJ1-2; TRBD1 matches 7 bases. V shed 2 bases, J shed 0 bases, and the junction held 6 bases outside the gene matches. Germline loops: CDR1 MNHEY, CDR2 SMNVEV (reference sequence). This CDR3 comprises 16 residues. CDR3: CASSLRGTEANYGYTF. CDR3 bases: TGTGCCAGCAGTTTACGAGGGACAGAAGCTAACTATGGCTACACCTTC.

This clonotype has just one count. The V call is TRBV10-1, the J call TRBJ2-7; D is possibly TRBD2 (6 bases). The germline V gene has CDR1 WNHNN and CDR2 SYGVQD (reference sequence). This CDR3 comprises 14 residues. Trimming left V 2 bases short and J 8 bases short, with 16 bases between. The CDR3 DNA reads TGCGCCAGCAGTGAGGGGGGGACCCTTTCCCAGCAGTACTTC. It encodes CASSEGGTLSQQYF.

The chain carries TRBV15 and TRBJ2-1; possibly TRBD1 or TRBD2 for D (6 bases each). Trimming stripped 6 bases from V and 3 bases from J, with 18 bases between. There are 16 residues in the CDR3. From germline, CDR1 is LNHNV and CDR2 YYDKDF (reference sequence). Here the CDR3 reads CATRSTPGAGYNEQFF. The CDR3 DNA is TGTGCCACCAGAAGTACTCCGGGGGCTGGCTACAATGAGCAGTTCTTC.

This clonotype was seen only a few times. The rearrangement links TRBV19 to TRBJ2-3; TRBD1 matches at 9 bases. V lost 5 bases, J lost 0 bases, and 9 bases stayed unmatched. The CDR3 is made up of 17 amino acids. Germline values: CDR1 LNHDA, CDR2 SQIVND (reference sequence). In DNA form, the CDR3 reads TGTGCCAGTAGTCCCCTCCCGGGACAGGGAAGCACAGATACGCAGTATTTT. Amino acid sequence: CASSPLPGQGSTDTQYF.

This chain connects TRBV7-7 to TRBJ1-1, with 9 bases fitting TRBD1. CDR1 is SSHAT and CDR2 is FNYEAQ in the germline V gene (reference sequence). This CDR3 spans 17 amino acids. Trimming at V came to 2 bases and at J to 1 base, leaving 8 bases not matched to a gene. The chain's CDR3 is CASSLRDRDLPNTEAFF. CDR3 nucleotides: TGTGCCAGCAGCTTAAGGGACAGGGACCTTCCGAACACTGAAGCTTTCTTT.

This chain joins TRBV29-1 and TRBJ2-1, with D uncertain. Trimming stripped 4 bases from V and 4 bases from J, with 8 bases between. The CDR3 is 12 residues long. Germline CDR1 reads SQVTM; CDR2 reads ANQGSEA. The CDR3 loop is CSVVPVYNEQFF. The CDR3 DNA reads TGCAGCGTTGTTCCCGTGTACAATGAGCAGTTCTTC.

V usage is TRBV7-9 and J usage is TRBJ2-3; unclear D gene. The CDR3 is 14 amino acids. The V end was cut by 3 bases, the J end by 2 bases, with 9 bases between. Germline V CDR1 and CDR2: SEHNR, FQNEAQ (reference sequence). CDR3 sequence: CASSFRSDTDTQYF. DNA for the CDR3: TGTGCCAGCAGCTTCAGGTCGGACACAGATACGCAGTATTTT.

The chain links TRBV6-1 to TRBJ1-1; no firm D call. The V end lost 5 bases, the J end lost 0 bases, and 13 bases lay between the germline ends. The V gene's germline CDR1 is MNHNS and CDR2 SASEGT. This CDR3 has 15 residues. Here the CDR3 reads CASSKQNTVNTEAFF. The CDR3 coding sequence is TGTGCCAGCAGTAAACAAAATACAGTGAACACTGAAGCTTTCTTT.

This clonotype occurred a few times. This chain links TRBV5-4 with TRBJ2-1, with TRBD1 matching over 10 bases. The germline CDR1 and CDR2 sequences are SGHNT and YYREEE (reference sequence). This CDR3 is built from 14 residues. After removal of 4 bases from V and 9 bases from J, the junction contained 7 bases not matched to a gene. The CDR3 here is CASSRTGGIAEQFF. The DNA for the CDR3 is TGTGCCAGCAGCCGGACAGGGGGTATCGCTGAGCAGTTCTTC.

This clonotype was recorded a few times. The rearrangement uses TRBV7-6 and TRBJ1-1; D gene unclear. V gave up 4 bases and J gave up 9 bases, with 9 bases separating them. Germline V lookup: CDR1 SGHVS, CDR2 FNYEAQ. The CDR3 length is 11 residues. In DNA form, the CDR3 reads TGTGCCAGCAGCTCTCCCCCCAAAGCTTTCTTT. Protein: CASSSPPKAFF.

This clonotype was seen only a few times. The V and J genes are TRBV3-1 and TRBJ2-3; D is unresolved. The V end lost 4 bases, the J end lost 1 base, and 15 bases lay between the germline ends. Germline V lookup: CDR1 LGHDT, CDR2 YNNKEL (reference sequence). CDR3 length: 16 amino acids. The CDR3: CASSPDAPGGTDTQYF. The CDR3 region has the DNA TGTGCCAGCAGCCCCGACGCTCCCGGCGGCACAGATACGCAGTATTTT.

This sequence joins TRBV28 and TRBJ2-5; D is unresolved. CDR3 size: 11 residues. Germline lookup yields CDR1 MDHEN and CDR2 SYDVKM. Trimming shortened V by 2 bases and J by 9 bases, and 7 bases separated the two germline ends. DNA for the CDR3: TGTGCCAGCAGTTTAAGCGCGGCCCAGTACTTC. It yields the protein CASSLSAAQYF.